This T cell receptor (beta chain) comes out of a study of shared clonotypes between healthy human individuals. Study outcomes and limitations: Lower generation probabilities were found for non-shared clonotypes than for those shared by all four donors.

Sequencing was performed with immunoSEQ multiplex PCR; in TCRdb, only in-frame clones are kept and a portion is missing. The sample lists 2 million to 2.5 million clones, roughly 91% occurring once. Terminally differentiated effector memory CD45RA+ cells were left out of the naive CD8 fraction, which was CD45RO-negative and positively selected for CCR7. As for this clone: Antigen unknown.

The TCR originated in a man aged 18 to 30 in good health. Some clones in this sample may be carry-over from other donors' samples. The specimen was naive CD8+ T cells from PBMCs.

The CDR3 protein is CASSSRLLSRYEQFF. CDR3 DNA: TGTGCCAGTAGTAGCCGACTTTTAAGTAGATATGAGCAGTTCTTC. The chain links TRBV19 to TRBJ2-1, with D unresolved. The CDR3 has 15 residues. The V end was cut by 4 bases, the J end by 8 bases, with 18 bases between. Looked up from germline, CDR1 is LNHDA and CDR2 is SQIVND (reference sequence). The whole variable domain, remainder taken from reference TRBV19 and TRBJ2-1, is DGGITQSPKYLFRKEGQNVTLSCEQNLNHDAMYWYRQDPGQGLRLIYYSQIVNDFQKGDIAEGYSVSREKKESFPLTVTSAQKNPTAFYLCASSSRLLSRYEQFFGPGTRLTVL.